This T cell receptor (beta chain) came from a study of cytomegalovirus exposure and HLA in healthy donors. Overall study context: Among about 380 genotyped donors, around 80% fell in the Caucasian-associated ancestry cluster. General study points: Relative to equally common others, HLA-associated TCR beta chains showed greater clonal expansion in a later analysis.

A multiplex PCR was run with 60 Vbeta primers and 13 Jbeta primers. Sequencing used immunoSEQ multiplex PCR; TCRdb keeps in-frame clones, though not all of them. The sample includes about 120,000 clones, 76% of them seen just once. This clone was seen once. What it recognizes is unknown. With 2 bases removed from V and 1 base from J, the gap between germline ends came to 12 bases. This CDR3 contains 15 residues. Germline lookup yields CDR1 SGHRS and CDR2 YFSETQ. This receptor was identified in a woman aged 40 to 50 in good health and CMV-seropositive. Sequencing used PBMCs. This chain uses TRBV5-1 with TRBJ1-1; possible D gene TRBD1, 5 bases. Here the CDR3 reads CASSFAGQQNTEAFF. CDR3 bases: TGCGCCAGCAGCTTTGCAGGACAACAGAACACTGAAGCTTTCTTT. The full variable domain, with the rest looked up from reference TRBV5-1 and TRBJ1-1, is KAGVTQTPRYLIKTRGQQVTLSCSPISGHRSVSWYQQTPGQGLQFLFEYFSETQRNKGNFPGRFSGRQFSNSRSEMNVSTLELGDSALYLCASSFAGQQNTEAFFGQGTRLTVV.